The rows below give T cell receptor beta chains drawn from one sample of a study of blood T cells in healthy people across ages. TCRdb passed the 5' RACE reads through MiXCR, listing each CDR3 protein once. The sample includes approximately 1.5 million distinct CDR3 sequences, roughly 30% of them seen just once. Sequenced sample: blood. The receptor source for this set is a woman in her thirties in good health. Both conserved end residues are part of each CDR3. A D gene is named only where the DNA matches it firmly. Size tells how often a clone was seen (once, few, many) or the class of an expanded clone, and some rows leave it out.

TGTGCCAGCAGTTTCTACAGGGGCGGAATGAACACTGAAGCTTTCTTT CASSFYRGGMNTEAFF - TRBV28 TRBD1 TRBJ1-1
TGCGCCAGCAGCCATGGGGGTAGGGGCACTGAAGCTTTCTTT CASSHGGRGTEAFF - TRBV4-1 - TRBJ1-1
TGCAGTGCCCTCGGGGACCCGGATACGCAGTATTTT CSALGDPDTQYF - TRBV20-1 - TRBJ2-3
TGCAGTGCTAGATTGTGGCCCGATGAGCAGTTCTTC CSARLWPDEQFF many TRBV20-1 - TRBJ2-1
TGTGCCAGCACCGCTGGACCCCGGGGCAATCAGCCCCAGCATTTT CASTAGPRGNQPQHF - TRBV2 - TRBJ1-5
TGTGCCAGCAGCCCCGAACTAGCGGAAAGCTCCTACGAGCAGTACTTC CASSPELAESSYEQYF - TRBV7-6 TRBD2 TRBJ2-7
TGTGCCAGCCAACCGGGGCCGAATTCACCCCTCCACTTT CASQPGPNSPLHF - TRBV6-5 - TRBJ1-6
TGCGCCAGCAGCGACGGGAGTTACCCCTACGAGCAGTACTTC CASSDGSYPYEQYF - TRBV5-1 - TRBJ2-7
TGTGCCAGCAGCGTAGCCGCGGGACTAGCCGATGAGCAGTTCTTC CASSVAAGLADEQFF - TRBV9 TRBD2 TRBJ2-1
TGCAGCGTTGAGTCCCCCGCAAAGGGCGGGTATGGCTACACCTTC CSVESPAKGGYGYTF - TRBV29-1 - TRBJ1-2
TGTGCCAGCAGCTTAACAGGGAGGGAGGATCAGCCCCAGCATTTT CASSLTGREDQPQHF - TRBV7-8 - TRBJ1-5
TGTGCCAGCAGCCAGCAGATGATCGGGACAGGTGCCACCGGGGAGCTGTTTTTT CASSQQMIGTGATGELFF - TRBV4-2 TRBD1 TRBJ2-2
TGTGCCAGCAGCCAAGACCCCGGGACTAGCACTTCAGATACGCAGTATTTT CASSQDPGTSTSDTQYF - TRBV4-2 TRBD2 TRBJ2-3
TGTGCTAGTGGCGCCGGCCAGGACACAGATACGCAGTATTTT CASGAGQDTDTQYF few TRBV12-5 - TRBJ2-3
TGCGCCAGCAGCCTGACAGCGACGGCGCGGGGAGATACGCAGTATTTT CASSLTATARGDTQYF few TRBV4-1 - TRBJ2-3
TGTGCCAGCCTCCGGCCCGGCGATTCACCCCTCCACTTT CASLRPGDSPLHF - TRBV2 - TRBJ1-6
TGCGCCAGCAGCCAAGGACTAGCGGCTTGGCTCCAGTACTTC CASSQGLAAWLQYF - TRBV4-1 TRBD2 TRBJ2-5